The subject of this entry is one T cell receptor (beta chain). This sample was taken from a study of blood T cell repertoires in COVID-19. About the research overall: The study drew acute and convalescent COVID-19 samples from the United States, Italy and Spain. T cells, B-cell-depleted T cells, or PBMCs provided the cDNA or gDNA that served as material.

Looked up from germline, CDR1 is GTSNPN and CDR2 is SVGIG (reference sequence). V trimming: 6 bases; J trimming: 2 bases; junction bases outside the gene matches: 6. CDR3 length: 14 amino acids. Assay used: immunoSEQ multiplex PCR; TCRdb lists only in-frame clones, some missing. The data show 350,000 to 400,000 clones, less than 90% seen once. Enrolment of Seattle patients took place during active infection, and they were followed longitudinally. Sequencing was carried out using peripheral blood. The TCR was taken from a woman aged 60-70 years with COVID-19, enrolled during active disease. The gene calls are TRBV30 and TRBJ2-3; 9 bases fit TRBD2. CDR3 sequence: CACEAGGITDTQYF. The DNA of the CDR3 is TGTGCCTGCGAAGCGGGGGGAATCACAGATACGCAGTATTTT. Filled out from reference TRBV30 and TRBJ2-3, the complete variable domain reads SQTIHQWPATLVQPVGSPLSLECTVEGTSNPNLYWYRQAAGRGLQLLFYSVGIGQISSEVPQNLSASRPQDRQFILSSKKLLLSDSGFYLCACEAGGITDTQYFGPGTRLTVL.